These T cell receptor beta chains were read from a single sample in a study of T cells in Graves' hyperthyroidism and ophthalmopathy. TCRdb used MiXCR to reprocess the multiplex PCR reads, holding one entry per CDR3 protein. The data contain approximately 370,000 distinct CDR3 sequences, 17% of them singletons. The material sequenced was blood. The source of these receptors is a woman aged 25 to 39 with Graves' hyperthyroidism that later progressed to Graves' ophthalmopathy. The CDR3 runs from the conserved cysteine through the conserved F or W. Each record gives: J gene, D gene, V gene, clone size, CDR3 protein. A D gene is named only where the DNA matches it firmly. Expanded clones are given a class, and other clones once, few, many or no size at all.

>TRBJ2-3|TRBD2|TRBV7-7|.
CASSLGPSGNTDTQYF
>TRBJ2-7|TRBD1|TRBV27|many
CASSRLPRQGSNEQYF
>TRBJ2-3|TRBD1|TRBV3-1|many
CASSRSGTGDTDTQYF
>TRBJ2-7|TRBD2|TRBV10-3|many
CATSTPPAGVHEQYF
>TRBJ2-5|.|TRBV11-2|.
CASSSWDKLQETQYF
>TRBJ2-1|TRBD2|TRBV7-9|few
CASSLESIKTSGITGARIYNEQFF
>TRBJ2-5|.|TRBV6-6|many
CASSYRAGPPQETQYF
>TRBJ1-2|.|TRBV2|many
CASSESTANYGYTF
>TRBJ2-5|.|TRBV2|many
CASISTPSRETQYF
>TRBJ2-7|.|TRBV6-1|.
CASSSRAGWAWQYF
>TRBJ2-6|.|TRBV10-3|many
CAISDSLAGANVLTF
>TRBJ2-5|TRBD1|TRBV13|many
CASSWDGQGKAETQYF
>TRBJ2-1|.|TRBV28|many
CASSPADPLAGSYNEQFF
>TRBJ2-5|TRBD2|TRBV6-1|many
CASSEAGVAGGPRETQYF
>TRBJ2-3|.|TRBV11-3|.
CASSFEGRADTQYF
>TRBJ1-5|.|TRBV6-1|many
CASSEDEGRGNQPQHF
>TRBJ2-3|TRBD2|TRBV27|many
CASSPLAGWMNTQYF
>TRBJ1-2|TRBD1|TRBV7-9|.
CASSAGTVNGYTF
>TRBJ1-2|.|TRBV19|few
CASSMWETGGYTF
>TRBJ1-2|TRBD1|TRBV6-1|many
CASRAGTGAVYGYTF
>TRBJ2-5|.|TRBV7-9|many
CASSLGEQETQYF
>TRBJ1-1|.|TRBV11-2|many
CASSLDLGWTEAFF
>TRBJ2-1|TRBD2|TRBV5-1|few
CASSLDPSGEGYNEQFF
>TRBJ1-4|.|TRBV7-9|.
CASSLDQGPPEKLFF
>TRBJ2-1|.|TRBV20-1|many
CSALRGVRHNEQFF
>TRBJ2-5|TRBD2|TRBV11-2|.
CASIKAQRGSGETQYF
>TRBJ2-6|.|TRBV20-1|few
CSANRGRGRSGANVLTF
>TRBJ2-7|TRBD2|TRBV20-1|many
CSAKRLAGVLLIEQYF
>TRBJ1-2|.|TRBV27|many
CASSADSSYGYTF
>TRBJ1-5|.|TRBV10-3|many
CAISESQAGQPQHF
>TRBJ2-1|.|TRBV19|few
CASNRGASEDNEQFF
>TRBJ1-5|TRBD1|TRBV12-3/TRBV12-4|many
CASSWDSPGGNQPQHF
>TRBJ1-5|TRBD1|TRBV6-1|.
CASSEQGGGNQPQRF
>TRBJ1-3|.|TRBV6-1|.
CAVQPSRWASGNTIYF
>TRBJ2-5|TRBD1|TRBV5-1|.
CASSLGTAPDQETQYF
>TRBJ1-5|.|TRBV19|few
CASSIAGKGTDQPQHF
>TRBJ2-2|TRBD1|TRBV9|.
CASSSGGHTGELFF
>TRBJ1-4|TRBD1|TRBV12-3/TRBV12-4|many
CASRLFTRGKTNEKLFF
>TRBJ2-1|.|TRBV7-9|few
CASSLGYQRTNEQFF
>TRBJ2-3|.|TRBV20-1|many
CSADTDTQYF
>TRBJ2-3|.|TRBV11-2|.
CASSLGAAFTDTQYF
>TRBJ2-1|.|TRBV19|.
CASSILGRPDNEQFF
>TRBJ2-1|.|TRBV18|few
CASSPFAAGTVNEQFF
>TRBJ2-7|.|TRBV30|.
CAWSTTGGTSYEQYF
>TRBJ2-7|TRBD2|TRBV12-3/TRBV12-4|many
CASSLQASGLHEQYF
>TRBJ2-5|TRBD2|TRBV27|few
CASSRGTSQETQYF
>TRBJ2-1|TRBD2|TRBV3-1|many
CASSLGTRGEQFF
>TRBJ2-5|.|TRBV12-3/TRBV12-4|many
CASSPDGRGETQYF